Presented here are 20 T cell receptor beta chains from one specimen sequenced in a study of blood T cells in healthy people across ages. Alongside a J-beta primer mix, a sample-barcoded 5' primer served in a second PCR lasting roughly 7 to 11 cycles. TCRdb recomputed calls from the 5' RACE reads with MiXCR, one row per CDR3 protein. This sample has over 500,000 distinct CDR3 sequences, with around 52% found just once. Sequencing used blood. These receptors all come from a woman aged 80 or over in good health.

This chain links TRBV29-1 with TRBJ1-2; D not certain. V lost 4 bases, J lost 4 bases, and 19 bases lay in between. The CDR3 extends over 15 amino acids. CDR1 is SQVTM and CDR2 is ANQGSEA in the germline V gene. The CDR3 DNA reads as TGCAGCGTTGTAGCGACGCCGAACAGAAGCTATGGCTACACCTTC. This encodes CSVVATPNRSYGYTF. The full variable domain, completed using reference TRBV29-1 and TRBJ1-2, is SAVISQKPSRDICQRGTSLTIQCQVDSQVTMMFWYRQQPGQSLTLIATANQGSEATYESGFVIDKFPISRPNLTFSTLTVSNMSPEDSSIYLCSVVATPNRSYGYTFGSGTRLTVV.

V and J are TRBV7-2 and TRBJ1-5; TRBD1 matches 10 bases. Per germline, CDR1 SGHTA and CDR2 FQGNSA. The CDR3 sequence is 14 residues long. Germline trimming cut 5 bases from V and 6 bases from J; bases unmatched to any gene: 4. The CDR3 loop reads CASSERTGGQPQHF. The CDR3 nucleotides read TGTGCCAGCAGCGAACGGACAGGGGGTCAGCCCCAGCATTTT.

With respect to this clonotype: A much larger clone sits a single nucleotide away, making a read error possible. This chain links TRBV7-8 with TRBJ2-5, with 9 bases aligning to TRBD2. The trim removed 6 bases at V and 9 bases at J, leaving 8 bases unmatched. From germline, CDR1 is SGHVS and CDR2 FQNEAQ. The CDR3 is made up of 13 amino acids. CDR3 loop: CASSASGKEPQYF. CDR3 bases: TGTGCCAGCAGTGCTAGCGGGAAGGAGCCCCAGTACTTC.

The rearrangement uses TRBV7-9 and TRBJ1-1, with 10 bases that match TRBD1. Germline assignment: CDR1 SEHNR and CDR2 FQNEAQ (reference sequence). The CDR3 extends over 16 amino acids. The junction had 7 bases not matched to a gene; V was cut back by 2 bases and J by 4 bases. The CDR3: CASSLTEGQGTTEAFF. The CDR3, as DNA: TGTGCCAGCAGCTTAACAGAGGGACAGGGGACCACTGAAGCTTTCTTT.

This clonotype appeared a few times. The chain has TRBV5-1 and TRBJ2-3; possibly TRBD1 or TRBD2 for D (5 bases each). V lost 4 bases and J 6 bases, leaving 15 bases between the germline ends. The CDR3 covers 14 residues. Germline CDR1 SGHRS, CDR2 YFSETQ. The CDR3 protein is CASSAPGRVDTQYF. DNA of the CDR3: TGCGCCAGCAGCGCACCGGGACGGGTGGATACGCAGTATTTT. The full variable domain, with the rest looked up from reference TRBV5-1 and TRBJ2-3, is KAGVTQTPRYLIKTRGQQVTLSCSPISGHRSVSWYQQTPGQGLQFLFEYFSETQRNKGNFPGRFSGRQFSNSRSEMNVSTLELGDSALYLCASSAPGRVDTQYFGPGTRLTVL.

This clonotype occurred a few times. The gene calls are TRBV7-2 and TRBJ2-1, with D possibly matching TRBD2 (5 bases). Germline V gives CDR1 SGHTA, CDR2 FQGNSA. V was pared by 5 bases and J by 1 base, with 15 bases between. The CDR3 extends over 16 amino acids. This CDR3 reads CASSTPSGSSYNEQFF. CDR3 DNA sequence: TGTGCCAGCAGCACTCCGTCGGGGAGTTCCTACAATGAGCAGTTCTTC.

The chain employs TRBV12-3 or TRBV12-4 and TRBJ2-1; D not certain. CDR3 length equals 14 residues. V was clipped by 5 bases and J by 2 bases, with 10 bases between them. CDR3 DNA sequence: TGTGCCAGCAGTGCGGTTCACCCCTACAATGAGCAGTTCTTC. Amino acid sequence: CASSAVHPYNEQFF.

CDR3 in amino acids: CASSPGEWTGELFF. The CDR3 DNA follows: TGTGCCAGCAGCCCAGGGGAGTGGACCGGGGAGCTGTTTTTT. The chain combines TRBV7-9 with TRBJ2-2, with D possibly matching TRBD1 (6 bases). CDR3 length: 14 residues. Germline loops: CDR1 SEHNR, CDR2 FQNEAQ (reference sequence). Trimming removed 5 bases from V and 5 bases from J, with 12 bases in between.

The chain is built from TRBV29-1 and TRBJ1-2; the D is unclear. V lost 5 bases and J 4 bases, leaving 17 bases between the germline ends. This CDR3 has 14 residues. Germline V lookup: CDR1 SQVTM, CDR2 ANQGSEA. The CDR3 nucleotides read TGCAGCGTTCCTCTCGGACTTGGCCCCTATGGCTACACCTTC. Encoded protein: CSVPLGLGPYGYTF.

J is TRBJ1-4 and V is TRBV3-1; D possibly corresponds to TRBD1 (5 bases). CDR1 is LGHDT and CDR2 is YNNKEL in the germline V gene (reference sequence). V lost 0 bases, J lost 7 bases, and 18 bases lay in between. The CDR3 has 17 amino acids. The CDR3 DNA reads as TGTGCCAGCAGCCAAGATCGAAACGGGGCCCGTGGTGAAAAACTGTTTTTT. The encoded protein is CASSQDRNGARGEKLFF.

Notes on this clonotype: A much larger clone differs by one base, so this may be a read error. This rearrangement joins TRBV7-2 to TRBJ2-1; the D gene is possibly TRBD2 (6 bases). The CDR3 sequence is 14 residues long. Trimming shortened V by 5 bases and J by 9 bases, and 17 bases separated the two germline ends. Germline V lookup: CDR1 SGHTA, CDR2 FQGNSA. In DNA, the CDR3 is TGTGCCAGCAGCCGGGATCTAGCGAACAGTGAGCAGTTCTTC. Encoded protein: CASSRDLANSEQFF.

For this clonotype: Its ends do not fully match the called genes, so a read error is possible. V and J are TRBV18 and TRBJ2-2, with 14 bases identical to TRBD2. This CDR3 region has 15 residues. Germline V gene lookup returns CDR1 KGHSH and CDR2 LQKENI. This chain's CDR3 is CTSSPGLAGAGELFF. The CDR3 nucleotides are TGTACCAGCTCACCGGGACTAGCGGGAGCCGGGGAGCTGTTTTTT.

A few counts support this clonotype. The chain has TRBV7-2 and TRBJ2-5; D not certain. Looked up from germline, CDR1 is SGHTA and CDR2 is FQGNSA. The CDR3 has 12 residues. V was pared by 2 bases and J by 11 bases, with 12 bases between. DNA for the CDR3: TGTGCCAGCAGCTTATCCTGGGGTGAGCAGTACTTC. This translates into CASSLSWGEQYF.

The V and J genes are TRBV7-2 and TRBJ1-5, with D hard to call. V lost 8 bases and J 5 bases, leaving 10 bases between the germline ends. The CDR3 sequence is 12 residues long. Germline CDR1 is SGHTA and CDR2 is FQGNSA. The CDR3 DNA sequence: TGTGCCAGCGGTCCAGGATATCAGCCCCAGCATTTT. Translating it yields CASGPGYQPQHF.

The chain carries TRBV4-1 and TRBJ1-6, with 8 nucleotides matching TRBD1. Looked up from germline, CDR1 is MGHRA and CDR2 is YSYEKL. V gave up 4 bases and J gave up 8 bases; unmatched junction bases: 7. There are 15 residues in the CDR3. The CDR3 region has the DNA TGCGCCAGCAGCCTCAGCGACAGGGGAGATTCACCCCTCCACTTT. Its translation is CASSLSDRGDSPLHF.

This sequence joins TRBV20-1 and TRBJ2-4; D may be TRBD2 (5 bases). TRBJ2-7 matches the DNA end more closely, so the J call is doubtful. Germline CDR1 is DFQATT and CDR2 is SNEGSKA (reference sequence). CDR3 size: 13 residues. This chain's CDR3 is CSARDRGDYEQYF. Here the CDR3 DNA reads TGCAGTGCTAGAGATCGGGGAGACTACGAGCAGTACTTC.

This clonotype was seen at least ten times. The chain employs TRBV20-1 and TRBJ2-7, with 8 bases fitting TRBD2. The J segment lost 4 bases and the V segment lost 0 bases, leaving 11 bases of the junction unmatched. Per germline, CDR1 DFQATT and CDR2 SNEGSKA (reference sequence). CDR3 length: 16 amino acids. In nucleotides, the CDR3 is TGCAGTGCTAGAGATATGGGGGCGGGGGGTGTTTACGAGCAGTACTTC. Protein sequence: CSARDMGAGGVYEQYF.

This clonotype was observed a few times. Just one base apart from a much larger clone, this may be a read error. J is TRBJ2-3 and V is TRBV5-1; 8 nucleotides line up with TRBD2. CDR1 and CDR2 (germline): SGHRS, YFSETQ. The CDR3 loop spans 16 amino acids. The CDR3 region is CASSLGVAGPSDTRYF. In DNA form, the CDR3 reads TGCGCCAGCAGCTTGGGGGTAGCGGGGCCCTCGGATACGCGGTATTTT.

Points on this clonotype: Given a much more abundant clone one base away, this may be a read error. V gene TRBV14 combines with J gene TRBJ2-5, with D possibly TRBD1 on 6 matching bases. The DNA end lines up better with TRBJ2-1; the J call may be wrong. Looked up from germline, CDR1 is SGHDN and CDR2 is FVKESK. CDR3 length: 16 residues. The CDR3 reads CASSQEGAGNQETQFF. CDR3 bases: TGTGCCAGCAGCCAAGAGGGGGCGGGCAACCAAGAGACCCAGTTCTTC.

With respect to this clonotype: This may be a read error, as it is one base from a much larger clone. CDR3 in amino acids: CSVEDGTAAGTQYF. The CDR3 DNA reads TGCAGCGTTGAAGACGGGACCGCCGCAGGTACGCAGTATTTT. V is TRBV29-1 and J is TRBJ2-3; D might be TRBD1 or TRBD2, each matching 5 bases. V gave up 0 bases and J gave up 8 bases, with 15 bases separating them. Germline CDR1 reads SQVTM; CDR2 reads ANQGSEA. The length of the CDR3 is 14 residues.